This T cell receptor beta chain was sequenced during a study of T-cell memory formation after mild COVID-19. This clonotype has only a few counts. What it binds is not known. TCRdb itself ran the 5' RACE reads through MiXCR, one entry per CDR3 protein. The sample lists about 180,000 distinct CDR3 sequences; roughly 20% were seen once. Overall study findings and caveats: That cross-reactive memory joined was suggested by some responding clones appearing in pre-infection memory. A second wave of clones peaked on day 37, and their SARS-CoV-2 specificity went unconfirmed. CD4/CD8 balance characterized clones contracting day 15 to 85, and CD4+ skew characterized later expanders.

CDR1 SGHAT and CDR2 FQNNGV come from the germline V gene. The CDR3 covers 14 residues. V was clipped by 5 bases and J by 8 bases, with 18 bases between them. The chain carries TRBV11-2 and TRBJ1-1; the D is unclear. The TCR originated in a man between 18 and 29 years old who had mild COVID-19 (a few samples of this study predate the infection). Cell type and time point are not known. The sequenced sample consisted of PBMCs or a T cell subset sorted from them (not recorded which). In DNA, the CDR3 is TGTGCCAGCAGCCCGAGCAGCGGACGGGCAGAAGCTTTCTTT. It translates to CASSPSSGRAEAFF.